This is a list of T cell receptor beta chains from one sample in a study of blood T cell repertoires in COVID-19. The repertoire was sequenced with immunoSEQ multiplex PCR; TCRdb's copy has only in-frame clones and lacks some. The data contain 150,000 to 200,000 clones, around 80% of them seen just once; the ten biggest clones take up 2.5% to 3.5%. Sequencing was carried out using peripheral blood. These receptors were obtained from a woman aged 80 or over with active or convalescent COVID-19. The CDR3 runs from the conserved cysteine through the conserved F or W. A D gene is named only where the DNA matches it firmly. Where a row states a size, it is once, few, many or the class of an expanded clone; other rows omit it.

TRBV9	TRBJ1-3	NA	once	TGTGCCAGCAGCGTAGACACCCACTCTGGAAACACCATATATTTT	CASSVDTHSGNTIYF
TRBV11-3	TRBJ2-5	TRBD1	few	TGTGCCAGCAGCTCAACAAGGACAGGGACCCAGTACTTC	CASSSTRTGTQYF
TRBV27	TRBJ2-1	NA	NA	TGTGCCAGCAGTTTAGGGGGACTCTACAATGAGCAGTTCTTC	CASSLGGLYNEQFF
TRBV24-1	TRBJ2-1	TRBD1	once	TGTGCCACCAGTGCCCTAGGGGCCGGGACAGCCTCCTACAATGAGCAGTTCTTC	CATSALGAGTASYNEQFF
TRBV18	TRBJ2-7	TRBD2	once	TGTGCCAGCTCACCAAGTTCGGGGGGGGAGTACGAGCAGTACTTC	CASSPSSGGEYEQYF
TRBV19	TRBJ2-3	NA	NA	TGTGCCAGTAGTTCGGGACTCGGGTTGTATTTT	CASSSGLGLYF
TRBV4-1	TRBJ2-5	TRBD1	NA	TGCGCCAGCAGCCCACAACAGGGGCGAACGGAGACCCAGTACTTC	CASSPQQGRTETQYF
TRBV20-1	TRBJ2-2	NA	NA	TGCAGTGCTAGTCGGGGCGGGGCCCCGGGGGCCGGGGAGCTGTTTTTT	CSASRGGAPGAGELFF
TRBV30	TRBJ2-2	TRBD2	NA	TGTGCCTGGGGGCCCGGCGGGGGGCTCGCCGGGGAGCTGTTTTTT	CAWGPGGGLAGELFF
TRBV6-1	TRBJ2-2	TRBD1	NA	TGTGCCAGCAGTCTCCCGACAGGGGGTATCGGGGAGCTGTTTTTT	CASSLPTGGIGELFF
TRBV7-2	TRBJ1-1	NA	NA	TGTGCCAGCAGCTTCTCCCGGGGGGGGACTGAAGCTTTCTTT	CASSFSRGGTEAFF
TRBV10-3	TRBJ1-1	TRBD1	NA	TGTGCCATCGGCAAGACAGGGGGGGACACTGAAGCTTTCTTT	CAIGKTGGDTEAFF
TRBV18	TRBJ1-2	NA	NA	TGTGCCAGCTCACCCGAACAGGGAATCTATGGCTACACCTTC	CASSPEQGIYGYTF
TRBV5-1	TRBJ2-6	TRBD2	NA	TGCGCCAGCAGCCTTCTAGCGGGGGGGCCTATGTCTGGGGCCAACGTCCTGACTTTC	CASSLLAGGPMSGANVLTF
TRBV28	TRBJ2-1	NA	NA	TGTGCCAGCAGTGGGGCAGGGTTGGCCTACAATGAGCAGTTCTTC	CASSGAGLAYNEQFF
TRBV7-2	TRBJ1-2	NA	once	TGTGCCAGCAGCTTATTCGGAGACTATGGCTACACCTTC	CASSLFGDYGYTF
TRBV27	TRBJ2-7	NA	NA	TGTGCCAGCAGTTTTAGCAGGGCGGCCACCTCCTACGAGCAGTACTTC	CASSFSRAATSYEQYF
TRBV30	TRBJ2-5	TRBD2	few	TGTGCCTGGAGTGTAGGTGCAGCGGGGGGGTCAGGGACCCAGTACTTC	CAWSVGAAGGSGTQYF
TRBV28	TRBJ2-1	TRBD1	few	TGTGCCAGCAGAGGACAGGGAAATTCTCCCGTCTACAATGAGCAGTTCTTC	CASRGQGNSPVYNEQFF
TRBV9	TRBJ1-3	NA	NA	TGTGCCAGCAGTACATCAGGTCTATCTGGAAACACCATATATTTT	CASSTSGLSGNTIYF
TRBV18	TRBJ2-2	NA	NA	TGTGCCAGCTCACCGGTCAGGCCACAAACCGCCGGGGAGCTGTTTTTT	CASSPVRPQTAGELFF
TRBV3-1/TRBV3-2	TRBJ1-6	NA	once	TGTGCCAGCAGCCAACCCTTTTCACCCCTCCACTTT	CASSQPFSPLHF
TRBV6-5	TRBJ1-2	TRBD1	NA	TGTGCCAGCAGTTTCGGGACAGGGGTAGGGTATGGCTACACCTTC	CASSFGTGVGYGYTF
TRBV19	TRBJ2-5	TRBD2	NA	TGTGCCAGTAGTCCCACACGAGCGGGGGTCCGGGAGACCCAGTACTTC	CASSPTRAGVRETQYF
TRBV28	TRBJ1-1	NA	NA	TGTGCCAGCAGTTCACCCCGGGGGTGGGACACTGAAGCTTTCTTT	CASSSPRGWDTEAFF
TRBV27	TRBJ2-7	NA	NA	TGTGCCAGCAGTTTATTGCACGCGGTAGTCAACGAGCAGTACTTC	CASSLLHAVVNEQYF
TRBV30	TRBJ1-2	TRBD1	NA	TGTGCCTGGAGCGGACAGGGATCTTACGGCTACACCTTC	CAWSGQGSYGYTF
TRBV28	TRBJ1-1	TRBD1	NA	TGTGCCAGCAGTTTAACTCGCTGGGGACAGGCATTAAACACTGAAGCTTTCTTT	CASSLTRWGQALNTEAFF
TRBV19	TRBJ2-5	TRBD2	NA	TGTGCCAGTAGTATGGGAGGGGCGAGGTACCAAGAGACCCAGTACTTC	CASSMGGARYQETQYF
TRBV7-2	TRBJ2-7	NA	NA	TGTGCCAGCAGCTTAGCCGGACTAATCTACGAGCAGTACTTC	CASSLAGLIYEQYF
TRBV19	TRBJ1-1	TRBD1	NA	TGTGCCAGTAGTATGGGGACAGTGAACACTGAAGCTTTCTTT	CASSMGTVNTEAFF
TRBV7-2	TRBJ2-1	TRBD2	NA	TGTGCCAGCAGCCCCGGACTAGCGGGGTCTAATGAGCAGTTCTTC	CASSPGLAGSNEQFF
TRBV18	TRBJ2-1	NA	NA	TGTGCCAGCTCACCGGTTAGACGGGATGAGCAGTTCTTC	CASSPVRRDEQFF
TRBV10-3	TRBJ2-3	TRBD1	NA	TGTGCCATCAGGGACCCGGGACAGGATTTCACAGATACGCAGTATTTT	CAIRDPGQDFTDTQYF
TRBV3-1/TRBV3-2	TRBJ1-5	NA	NA	TGTGCCAGCAGCCTGCAGGACTCTCGGCAGCCCCAGCATTTT	CASSLQDSRQPQHF
TRBV6-4	TRBJ1-4	TRBD1	NA	TGTGCCAGCAACCCGAGACAGGGAGACACAACTAATGAAAAACTGTTTTTT	CASNPRQGDTTNEKLFF
TRBV5-1	TRBJ2-5	TRBD1	NA	TGCGCCAGCAGCTCACAGGGGTATCTAGAGACCCAGTACTTC	CASSSQGYLETQYF